This TCR beta chain was documented in a study of metastatic and nonmetastatic thyroid tumors. Looking at the study overall: Across peripheral blood and tumor or nodule tissue samples taken from malignant and benign thyroid patients, the repertoires were compared with one another.

There were no patients who had received any treatment before thyroid surgery. As originally analysed: It was from CDR3 differences across clinicopathological groups that a distant-metastasis classifier for papillary thyroid cancer was built. TCRdb reanalyzed the PCR reads with MiXCR. TCRdb's processing, not the authors' own work, is the source of the V and J calls. The data show tens of thousands of clones, around 40% seen once. The study, taken as a whole, reports: Benign nodules were reported to have significantly lower TCR beta diversity than malignant thyroid tumors, in blood and tumor.

V dropped 3 bases and J dropped 7 bases, with 13 bases sitting between them. CDR3 length: 14 amino acids. Germline-derived CDR1 and CDR2 are KGHDR and SFDVKD. This clone was found many times. The antigen remains unidentified. The sample taken for sequencing was blood. The V call is TRBV24-1, the J call TRBJ2-3; D unclear. The TCR was taken from a male donor with papillary thyroid cancer or a benign thyroid nodule (not recorded which). Some clones in this sample may be carry-over from other donors' samples. The CDR3 region has the DNA TGTGCCACCAGTGATAGTCGTAGAACCCATACGCAGTATTTT. As protein: CATSDSRRTHTQYF.